The next 31 T cell receptor beta chains were all read from a single sample in a study of blood T cell repertoires in COVID-19. Here immunoSEQ multiplex PCR was the method, and the copy in TCRdb shows in-frame clones only, minus some. The data show about 400,000 clones, about 83% seen once. The sequenced material came from PBMCs or T cells enriched from blood (not recorded which). These receptors were obtained from a woman aged 45-59 years who had recovered from COVID-19.

The chain has TRBV5-5 and TRBJ1-3; no firm D call. Trimming left V 0 bases short and J 3 bases short, with 7 bases between. The CDR3 runs 14 residues. CDR1 is SGHKS, CDR2 YYEKEE, per germline (reference sequence). The CDR3 DNA is TGTGCCAGCAGCTTGGGAGGCTTTGGAAACACCATATATTTT. Translation gives CASSLGGFGNTIYF.

The rearrangement links TRBV28 to TRBJ2-7; D might be TRBD1 (6 bases). Deletions cut 5 bases from V and 1 base from J, with 15 bases between. CDR1 is MDHEN, CDR2 SYDVKM, per germline. This CDR3 comprises 15 residues. Written as DNA, the CDR3 is TGTGCCAGCAGTCTAACCAGGACAGTTTCCTACGAGCAGTACTTC. This encodes CASSLTRTVSYEQYF. The full variable domain, rest sourced from reference TRBV28 and TRBJ2-7, is DVKVTQSSRYLVKRTGEKVFLECVQDMDHENMFWYRQDPGLGLRLIYFSYDVKMKEKGDIPEGYSVSREKKERFSLILESASTNQTSMYLCASSLTRTVSYEQYFGPGTRLTVT.

V usage is TRBV28 and J usage is TRBJ2-7; D is unresolved. Deletions cut 5 bases from V and 3 bases from J, with 14 bases between. Germline V gene sequence: CDR1 MDHEN, CDR2 SYDVKM. The CDR3 totals 14 residues. DNA of the CDR3: TGTGCCAGCAGTGTGGAGCAAGTTTTCTACGAGCAGTACTTC. This gives the protein CASSVEQVFYEQYF.

The chain couples TRBV7-9 to TRBJ2-3, with D perhaps TRBD2 (5 bases). V lost 2 bases and J 3 bases, leaving 15 bases between the germline ends. This CDR3 spans 16 amino acids. In germline, CDR1 is SEHNR, CDR2 FQNEAQ (reference sequence). CDR3 nucleotides: TGTGCCAGCAGCTTACTAGCAGTGGCGACGACAGATACGCAGTATTTT. Translated: CASSLLAVATTDTQYF.

The chain couples TRBV25-1 to TRBJ1-5; D may be TRBD1 (5 bases). The V and J ends lost 3 bases and 5 bases respectively, with 14 bases between them. The CDR3 is 15 amino acids. CDR1 is MGHDK and CDR2 is SYGVNS in the germline V gene. The CDR3 nucleotides read TGTGCCAGCAGTGACAGGTATTGGGGGGATCAGCCCCAGCATTTT. Translated: CASSDRYWGDQPQHF.

The chain carries TRBV5-6 and TRBJ1-1; TRBD1 matches at 12 bases. V was clipped by 5 bases and J by 11 bases; unmatched bases: 10. The germline V gene encodes CDR1 SGHDT and CDR2 YYEEEE. CDR3 length: 14 residues. CDR3 amino acids: CASRGPGQGAGAFF. The DNA for the CDR3 is TGTGCCAGCAGGGGGCCGGGACAGGGGGCAGGGGCTTTCTTT.

The chain joins TRBV5-1 to TRBJ1-5, with 7 bases that match TRBD1. CDR1 is SGHRS and CDR2 is YFSETQ in the germline V gene. J was trimmed by 4 bases and V by 3 bases; bases with no gene match: 1. This CDR3 has 13 amino acids. CDR3 sequence: CASSYRGNQPQHF. CDR3 DNA: TGCGCCAGCAGCTACAGGGGAAATCAGCCCCAGCATTTT.

This clone was found once. This chain links TRBV7-2 with TRBJ2-3, with TRBD1 matching over 10 bases. The V segment lost 5 bases and the J segment 3 bases; nucleotides outside the gene matches: 8. This CDR3 has 16 amino acids. Germline-derived CDR1 and CDR2 are SGHTA and FQGNSA. In DNA, the CDR3 is TGTGCCAGCAGCACCCTCCGGGACAGGGGAACAGATACGCAGTATTTT. It encodes CASSTLRDRGTDTQYF.

This clone was counted once. The rearrangement uses TRBV6-6 and TRBJ1-2, with 7 bases matching TRBD1. This CDR3 region has 14 residues. The germline gives CDR1 MNHNY, CDR2 SVGAGI (reference sequence). V lost 0 bases to trimming and J lost 9 bases; unmatched junction nucleotides: 7. CDR3 region: CASSYSDRVLSYTF. The CDR3, as DNA: TGTGCCAGCAGTTACTCCGACAGGGTCCTTAGCTACACCTTC.

The chain couples TRBV19 to TRBJ1-1; D might be TRBD1 (5 bases). The CDR3 runs 11 residues. Germline values: CDR1 LNHDA, CDR2 SQIVND (reference sequence). The germline V and J ends were trimmed by 3 bases and 11 bases, with 10 bases remaining between them. The CDR3 DNA follows: TGTGCCAGTAGTATCGGCCGGGGGGCTTTCTTT. As protein: CASSIGRGAFF.

The V gene is TRBV19, the J gene TRBJ1-5; TRBD1 matches 7 bases. V trimming: 3 bases; J trimming: 5 bases; junction bases outside the gene matches: 4. The CDR3 contains 14 residues. Per the germline V gene, CDR1 is LNHDA and CDR2 is SQIVND (reference sequence). The CDR3 spells CASSMEGGDQPQHF. For the CDR3, the DNA is TGTGCCAGTAGTATGGAAGGGGGCGATCAGCCCCAGCATTTT.

V and J are TRBV5-1 and TRBJ2-7; TRBD2 agrees at 7 bases. This CDR3 is 16 amino acids long. The V gene's germline CDR1 is SGHRS and CDR2 YFSETQ. The V gene end was trimmed by 1 base and the J gene end by 0 bases; junction bases not matched to a gene: 7. The CDR3 sequence: CASSLRGDYLSYEQYF. DNA of the CDR3: TGCGCCAGCAGCTTGAGAGGGGACTATCTCTCCTACGAGCAGTACTTC.

The CDR3 DNA reads TGTGCCAGCAGCACACGGGGGGGCACTGGTGAGCAGTTCTTC. This sequence encodes CASSTRGGTGEQFF. The rearrangement joins TRBV7-2 to TRBJ2-1; 8 bases fit TRBD2. The V and J ends lost 5 bases and 9 bases, in that order; junction bases with no gene match: 9. The CDR3 is 14 residues long. Germline CDR1 and CDR2: SGHTA and FQGNSA.

J is TRBJ2-3 and V is TRBV19, with 10 bases matching TRBD2. V trimming: 7 bases; J trimming: 4 bases; junction bases outside the gene matches: 5. CDR1 and CDR2 from the germline V gene are LNHDA and SQIVND (reference sequence). This CDR3 is built from 14 residues. The CDR3 nucleotides are TGTGCCAGTACCCAGCTAGCGGGGGCAGATACGCAGTATTTT. Amino acid sequence: CASTQLAGADTQYF.

V is TRBV28 and J is TRBJ2-7; weak D call: TRBD2 (5 bases). The V gene's germline CDR1 is MDHEN and CDR2 SYDVKM. The CDR3 length is 14 residues. The V end was cut by 2 bases, the J end by 6 bases, with 14 bases between. The CDR3 DNA sequence: TGTGCCAGCAGTTTAAGGAACGGAGGTGGCGAGCAGTACTTC. This translates into CASSLRNGGGEQYF.

The rearrangement joins TRBV19 to TRBJ2-7; 7 bases match TRBD2. V was clipped by 7 bases and J by 4 bases; unmatched bases: 7. Germline V lookup: CDR1 LNHDA, CDR2 SQIVND (reference sequence). The CDR3 is 13 residues long. The chain's CDR3 is CASNRGVAYEQYF. In nucleotides, the CDR3 is TGTGCCAGTAATCGGGGGGTCGCTTACGAGCAGTACTTC.

The V and J genes are TRBV7-9 and TRBJ2-2; 9 positions match TRBD1. The CDR3 is made up of 18 amino acids. The V segment lost 5 bases and the J segment 6 bases; nucleotides outside the gene matches: 16. Germline V gene sequence: CDR1 SEHNR, CDR2 FQNEAQ (reference sequence). CDR3 DNA sequence: TGTGCCAGCAGCATCAACCAGGACAGGGGTTTTTCCCCCGGGGAGCTGTTTTTT. It codes for CASSINQDRGFSPGELFF.

A few counts support this clone. V usage is TRBV3-1 (or the pseudogene TRBV3-2) and J usage is TRBJ1-4; weak D call: TRBD1 (6 bases). The V end lost 5 bases, the J end lost 8 bases, and 15 bases lay between the germline ends. CDR1 LGHDT and CDR2 YNNKEL come from the germline V gene (reference sequence). The CDR3 spans 14 residues. CDR3 nucleotides: TGTGCCAGCAGCTTACAGGGTTCTCGGGAAAAACTGTTTTTT. It is translated as CASSLQGSREKLFF.

J is TRBJ2-3 and V is TRBV5-4; no reliable D call. V was cut by 3 bases and J by 0 bases, with 14 bases left in between. Germline loops: CDR1 SGHNT, CDR2 YYREEE (reference sequence). CDR3 size: 16 residues. This CDR3 reads CASSSQLVSSTDTQYF. In DNA, the CDR3 is TGTGCCAGCAGCTCCCAACTCGTGTCGAGCACAGATACGCAGTATTTT.

This sequence joins TRBV28 and TRBJ2-1; maybe TRBD2 (5 bases). The germline V and J ends were trimmed by 2 bases and 10 bases, with 9 bases remaining between them. Germline CDR1 reads MDHEN; CDR2 reads SYDVKM. CDR3 length: 12 amino acids. The CDR3 is CASSLIRGEQFF. The CDR3 DNA sequence: TGTGCCAGCAGTTTAATACGAGGGGAGCAGTTCTTC.

The rearrangement joins TRBV5-1 to TRBJ1-2; D might be TRBD1 (5 bases). Germline lookup yields CDR1 SGHRS and CDR2 YFSETQ. The CDR3 spans 13 residues. Trimming took off 0 bases at V and 4 bases at J, with 7 bases between the two ends. The CDR3 is CASSLEQVYGYTF. In DNA, the CDR3 is TGCGCCAGCAGCTTGGAACAGGTCTATGGCTACACCTTC.

This clone was detected only once. V usage is TRBV4-3 and J usage is TRBJ2-1; no reliable D call. The length of the CDR3 is 16 residues. Germline V gene data show CDR1 as LGHNA and CDR2 as YSLEER. Trimming left V 3 bases short and J 5 bases short, with 17 bases between. The CDR3: CASSHSIFDFNNEQFF. In DNA, the CDR3 is TGCGCCAGCAGCCACAGCATTTTCGACTTCAACAATGAGCAGTTCTTC.

This chain joins TRBV5-1 and TRBJ2-3; 8 nucleotides align to TRBD1. Germline CDR1 reads SGHRS; CDR2 reads YFSETQ. Trimming removed 3 bases from V and 6 bases from J; junction bases left unmatched: 15. The CDR3 is 17 amino acids. The CDR3 here is CASSSIPWGQEGDTQYF. DNA of the CDR3: TGCGCCAGCAGCTCGATCCCCTGGGGACAGGAGGGGGATACGCAGTATTTT.

V gene TRBV7-3 combines with J gene TRBJ1-3; D uncertain. CDR1 is SGHTA, CDR2 FQGTGA, per germline. The V end lost 0 bases, the J end lost 0 bases, and 6 bases lay between the germline ends. This CDR3 is 15 amino acids long. CDR3 sequence reads: CASSLTAASGNTIYF. In DNA form, the CDR3 reads TGTGCCAGCAGCTTAACGGCGGCCTCTGGAAACACCATATATTTT.

The chain combines TRBV27 with TRBJ2-1; TRBD1 is a possible D gene (6 bases). Germline V gene data show CDR1 as MNHEY and CDR2 as SMNVEV (reference sequence). The CDR3 has 12 residues. The germline V and J ends were trimmed by 7 bases and 15 bases, with 19 bases remaining between them. The CDR3 here is CASTKTGAPRFF. CDR3 nucleotides: TGTGCCAGCACCAAGACAGGTGCTCCTCGGTTCTTC.

The chain has TRBV6-5 and TRBJ1-1; D perhaps matches TRBD1 (6 bases). Looked up from germline, CDR1 is MNHEY and CDR2 is SVGAGI. Between the trimmed V and J ends, which lost 0 bases and 5 bases, there was a span of 10 bases. The CDR3 extends over 14 amino acids. The CDR3 is CASSYSTGRTEAFF. In DNA, the CDR3 is TGTGCCAGCAGTTACTCGACAGGTAGGACTGAAGCTTTCTTT.

The rearrangement joins TRBV10-3 to TRBJ1-1; D might be TRBD1 (6 bases). The CDR3 loop spans 14 amino acids. Trimming took 0 bases from V and 3 from J, leaving 8 bases between them. Germline V CDR1 and CDR2: ENHRY, SYGVKD. The CDR3 loop reads CAISESRGDTEAFF. CDR3 bases: TGTGCCATCAGTGAGTCCAGGGGCGACACTGAAGCTTTCTTT.

The V call is TRBV12-2, the J call TRBJ1-5; TRBD1, the table's D call, lacks a check against the DNA. TRBV12-2 is reported as a pseudogene. The CDR3 totals 15 residues. The CDR3 DNA reads TGTGCAAGTCCCGCCGGGACAGGGGTAGGTCAGCCCCAGCATTTT. This codes for CASPAGTGVGQPQHF.

The chain is built from TRBV27 and TRBJ2-3; the match to TRBD1 covers 8 bases. V was pared by 5 bases and J by 5 bases, with 6 bases of the junction left unmatched. Germline lookup yields CDR1 MNHEY and CDR2 SMNVEV (reference sequence). The CDR3 is 14 residues long. The CDR3 bases are TGTGCCAGCAGTCCGACAGGGGCGGGAGATACGCAGTATTTT. As protein: CASSPTGAGDTQYF.

The chain is built from TRBV7-8 and TRBJ2-7; 7 bases match TRBD2. After removal of 5 bases from V and 3 bases from J, the junction contained 13 bases not matched to a gene. Germline values: CDR1 SGHVS, CDR2 FQNEAQ. The length of the CDR3 is 16 residues. Here the CDR3 reads CASSLPGTSVNYEQYF. The CDR3 DNA sequence: TGTGCCAGCAGCCTCCCCGGCACTAGCGTCAACTACGAGCAGTACTTC. The full variable domain, rest sourced from reference TRBV7-8 and TRBJ2-7, is GAGVSQSPRYKVAKRGQDVALRCDPISGHVSLFWYQQALGQGPEFLTYFQNEAQLDKSGLPSDRFFAERPEGSVSTLKIQRTQQEDSAVYLCASSLPGTSVNYEQYFGPGTRLTVT.

This clone has more than one count but fewer than ten. The V call is TRBV7-9, the J call TRBJ2-7; TRBD1 aligns across 7 bases. Germline V gene data show CDR1 as SEHNR and CDR2 as FQNEAQ (reference sequence). This CDR3 is 13 amino acids long. The J segment lost 3 bases and the V segment lost 4 bases, leaving 3 bases of the junction unmatched. The CDR3 DNA reads as TGTGCCAGCAGCTCCGGGACAGACTACGAGCAGTACTTC. Its protein product is CASSSGTDYEQYF.